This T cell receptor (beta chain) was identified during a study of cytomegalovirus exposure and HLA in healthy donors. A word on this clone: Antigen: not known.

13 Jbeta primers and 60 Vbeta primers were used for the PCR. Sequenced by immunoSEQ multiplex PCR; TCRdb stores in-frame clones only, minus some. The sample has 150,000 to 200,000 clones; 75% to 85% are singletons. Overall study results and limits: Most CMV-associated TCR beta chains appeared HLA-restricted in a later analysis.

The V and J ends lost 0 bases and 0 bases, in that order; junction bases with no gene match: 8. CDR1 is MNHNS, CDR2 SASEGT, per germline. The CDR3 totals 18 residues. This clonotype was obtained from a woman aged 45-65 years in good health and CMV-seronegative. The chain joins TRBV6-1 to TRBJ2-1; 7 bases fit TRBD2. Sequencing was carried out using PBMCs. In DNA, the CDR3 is TGTGCCAGCAGTGAAGCGTCTAGCGGTCGGGGCTCCTACAATGAGCAGTTCTTC. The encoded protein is CASSEASSGRGSYNEQFF.